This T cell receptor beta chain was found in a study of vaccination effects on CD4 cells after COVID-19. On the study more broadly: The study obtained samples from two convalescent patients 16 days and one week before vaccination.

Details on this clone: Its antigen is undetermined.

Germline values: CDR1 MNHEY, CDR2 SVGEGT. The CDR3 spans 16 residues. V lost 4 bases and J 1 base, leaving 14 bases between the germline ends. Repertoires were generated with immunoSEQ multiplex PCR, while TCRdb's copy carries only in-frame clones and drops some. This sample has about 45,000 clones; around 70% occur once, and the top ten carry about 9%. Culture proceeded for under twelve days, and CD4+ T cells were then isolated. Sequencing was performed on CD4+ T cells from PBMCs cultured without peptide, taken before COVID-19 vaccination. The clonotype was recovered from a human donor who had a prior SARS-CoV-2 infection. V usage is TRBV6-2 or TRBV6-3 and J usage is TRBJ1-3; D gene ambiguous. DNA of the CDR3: TGTGCCAGCAGTTTCGACCCACCGAGATCTGGAAACACCATATATTTT. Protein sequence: CASSFDPPRSGNTIYF.